The 12 T cell receptor beta chains reported below all come from one sample, sequenced in a study of CD8+ T cells in alopecia areata. TCR sequencing used cDNA made by reverse transcription of extracted RNA. The table came from immunoSEQ multiplex PCR; TCRdb's copy has only in-frame clones and leaves some out. The repertoire holds approximately 200,000 clones, with 58% as singletons. Treatment here: oral pan-JAK inhibitor, 5-10 mg twice daily. The material was CD4+ T cells sorted from blood, obtained at week 24, from a patient treated with tofacitinib. The receptors derive from a human donor with alopecia areata.

The V call is TRBV25-1, the J call TRBJ1-2, with TRBD1 matching over 7 bases. V lost 5 bases and J lost 7; bases outside the gene matches: 13. This CDR3 is built from 15 residues. The germline CDR1 and CDR2 sequences are MGHDK and SYGVNS. The CDR3 DNA reads as TGTGCCAGCAGTACTGAGGGGGCGCGGGGCGTTGGCTACACCTTC. Its protein is CASSTEGARGVGYTF.

This chain links TRBV10-3 with TRBJ2-1; the match to TRBD2 covers 11 bases. Trimming at V came to 2 bases and at J to 9 bases, leaving 9 bases not matched to a gene. This CDR3 comprises 16 residues. Germline assignment: CDR1 ENHRY and CDR2 SYGVKD. CDR3 coding DNA: TGTGCCATCAGTGAGCCCCAACTAGCGGGAGTTCTTGAGCAGTTCTTC. It is translated as CAISEPQLAGVLEQFF.

The chain has TRBV2 and TRBJ1-3, with TRBD1 as a possible D gene (6 bases). Germline V gives CDR1 SNHLY, CDR2 FYNNEI. V was pared by 7 bases and J by 2 bases, with 18 bases between. The CDR3 covers 16 residues. CDR3: CASTLGGARTGNTIYF. The CDR3 DNA reads TGTGCCAGCACCCTCGGGGGCGCGAGAACTGGAAACACCATATATTTT. Full variable domain (missing parts from reference TRBV2 and TRBJ1-3): EPEVTQTPSHQVTQMGQEVILRCVPISNHLYFYWYRQILGQKVEFLVSFYNNEISEKSEIFDDQFSVERPDGSNFTLKIRSTKLEDSAMYFCASTLGGARTGNTIYFGEGSWLTVV.

V usage is TRBV7-2 and J usage is TRBJ2-5; D may correspond to TRBD1 or TRBD2 (5 bases each). V dropped 3 bases and J dropped 5 bases, with 16 bases sitting between them. The germline V gene encodes CDR1 SGHTA and CDR2 FQGNSA. This CDR3 has 15 amino acids. CDR3 in DNA: TGTGCCAGCAGCTTCGCCGGGACCCCGGCGGAGACCCAGTACTTC. Translating it yields CASSFAGTPAETQYF.

DNA of the CDR3: TGTGCCACCAGCAGAGATTCAAGCGGGACTAGCGGGGAGTACTTC. Amino acids: CATSRDSSGTSGEYF. The chain joins TRBV15 to TRBJ2-7; 13 bases are shared with TRBD2. The CDR3 runs 15 residues. Germline trimming cut 0 bases from V and 11 bases from J; bases unmatched to any gene: 7. Germline V gene data show CDR1 as LNHNV and CDR2 as YYDKDF (reference sequence).

The V call is TRBV7-9, the J call TRBJ2-5, with 8 bases matching TRBD2. The CDR3 contains 13 residues. In germline, CDR1 is SEHNR, CDR2 FQNEAQ (reference sequence). V was clipped by 7 bases and J by 5 bases; unmatched bases: 6. The CDR3 DNA is TGTGCCAGCATCGGGGGGGCCGGTGAGACCCAGTACTTC. Translation: CASIGGAGETQYF.

This clone was seen a handful of times. This chain connects TRBV7-2 to TRBJ2-7; the D gene is possibly TRBD2 (6 bases). CDR1 is SGHTA, CDR2 FQGNSA, per germline. The CDR3 is made up of 13 amino acids. V was shortened by 2 bases and J by 6 bases, with 11 bases between the two germline ends. The CDR3 nucleotides are TGTGCCAGCAGCTTATACTCCGGGGGCGAGCAGTACTTC. This codes for CASSLYSGGEQYF.

This clone was seen a few times. The chain uses TRBV27 and TRBJ2-7, with 7 bases fitting TRBD1. Germline loops: CDR1 MNHEY, CDR2 SMNVEV (reference sequence). V lost 7 bases and J lost 8; bases outside the gene matches: 8. There are 12 residues in the CDR3. CDR3 sequence (DNA): TGTGCCAGCAAAGGTTGGGACAGTCAGCAGTACTTC. Its translation is CASKGWDSQQYF.

CDR3 sequence reads: CASSEARVRAGAEAFF. The CDR3 DNA sequence: TGTGCCAGCAGTGAAGCGCGAGTTCGAGCCGGCGCTGAAGCTTTCTTT. The chain couples TRBV2 to TRBJ1-1; D is undetermined. The V and J ends lost 0 bases and 6 bases respectively, with 17 bases between them. Germline V CDR1 and CDR2: SNHLY, FYNNEI. This CDR3 region has 16 residues.

This clone is a singleton in its sample. The chain couples TRBV30 to TRBJ2-5, with TRBD1 matching over 7 bases. The V gene end was trimmed by 5 bases and the J gene end by 2 bases; junction bases not matched to a gene: 2. Germline lookup yields CDR1 GTSNPN and CDR2 SVGIG (reference sequence). The CDR3 has 12 amino acids. The CDR3, as DNA: TGTGCCTGGGGGACAGCACAAGAGACCCAGTACTTC. This encodes CAWGTAQETQYF.

This sequence joins TRBV5-1 and TRBJ2-4; possible D gene TRBD1, 6 bases. The germline gives CDR1 SGHRS, CDR2 YFSETQ. Trimming shortened V by 3 bases and J by 11 bases, and 9 bases separated the two germline ends. CDR3 length equals 11 residues. CDR3: CASSSDRVQYF. In DNA, the CDR3 is TGCGCCAGCAGCTCGGACAGAGTTCAGTACTTC.

V gene TRBV9 combines with J gene TRBJ2-5; 12 bases agree with TRBD1. Trimming cost V 1 base and J 5 bases; bases outside gene matches: 6. This CDR3 contains 16 residues. The germline V gene encodes CDR1 SGDLS and CDR2 YYNGEE. CDR3 sequence (DNA): TGTGCCAGCAGCGTACCCGGGACAGGGGGCGCGGAGACCCAGTACTTC. Its translation is CASSVPGTGGAETQYF.